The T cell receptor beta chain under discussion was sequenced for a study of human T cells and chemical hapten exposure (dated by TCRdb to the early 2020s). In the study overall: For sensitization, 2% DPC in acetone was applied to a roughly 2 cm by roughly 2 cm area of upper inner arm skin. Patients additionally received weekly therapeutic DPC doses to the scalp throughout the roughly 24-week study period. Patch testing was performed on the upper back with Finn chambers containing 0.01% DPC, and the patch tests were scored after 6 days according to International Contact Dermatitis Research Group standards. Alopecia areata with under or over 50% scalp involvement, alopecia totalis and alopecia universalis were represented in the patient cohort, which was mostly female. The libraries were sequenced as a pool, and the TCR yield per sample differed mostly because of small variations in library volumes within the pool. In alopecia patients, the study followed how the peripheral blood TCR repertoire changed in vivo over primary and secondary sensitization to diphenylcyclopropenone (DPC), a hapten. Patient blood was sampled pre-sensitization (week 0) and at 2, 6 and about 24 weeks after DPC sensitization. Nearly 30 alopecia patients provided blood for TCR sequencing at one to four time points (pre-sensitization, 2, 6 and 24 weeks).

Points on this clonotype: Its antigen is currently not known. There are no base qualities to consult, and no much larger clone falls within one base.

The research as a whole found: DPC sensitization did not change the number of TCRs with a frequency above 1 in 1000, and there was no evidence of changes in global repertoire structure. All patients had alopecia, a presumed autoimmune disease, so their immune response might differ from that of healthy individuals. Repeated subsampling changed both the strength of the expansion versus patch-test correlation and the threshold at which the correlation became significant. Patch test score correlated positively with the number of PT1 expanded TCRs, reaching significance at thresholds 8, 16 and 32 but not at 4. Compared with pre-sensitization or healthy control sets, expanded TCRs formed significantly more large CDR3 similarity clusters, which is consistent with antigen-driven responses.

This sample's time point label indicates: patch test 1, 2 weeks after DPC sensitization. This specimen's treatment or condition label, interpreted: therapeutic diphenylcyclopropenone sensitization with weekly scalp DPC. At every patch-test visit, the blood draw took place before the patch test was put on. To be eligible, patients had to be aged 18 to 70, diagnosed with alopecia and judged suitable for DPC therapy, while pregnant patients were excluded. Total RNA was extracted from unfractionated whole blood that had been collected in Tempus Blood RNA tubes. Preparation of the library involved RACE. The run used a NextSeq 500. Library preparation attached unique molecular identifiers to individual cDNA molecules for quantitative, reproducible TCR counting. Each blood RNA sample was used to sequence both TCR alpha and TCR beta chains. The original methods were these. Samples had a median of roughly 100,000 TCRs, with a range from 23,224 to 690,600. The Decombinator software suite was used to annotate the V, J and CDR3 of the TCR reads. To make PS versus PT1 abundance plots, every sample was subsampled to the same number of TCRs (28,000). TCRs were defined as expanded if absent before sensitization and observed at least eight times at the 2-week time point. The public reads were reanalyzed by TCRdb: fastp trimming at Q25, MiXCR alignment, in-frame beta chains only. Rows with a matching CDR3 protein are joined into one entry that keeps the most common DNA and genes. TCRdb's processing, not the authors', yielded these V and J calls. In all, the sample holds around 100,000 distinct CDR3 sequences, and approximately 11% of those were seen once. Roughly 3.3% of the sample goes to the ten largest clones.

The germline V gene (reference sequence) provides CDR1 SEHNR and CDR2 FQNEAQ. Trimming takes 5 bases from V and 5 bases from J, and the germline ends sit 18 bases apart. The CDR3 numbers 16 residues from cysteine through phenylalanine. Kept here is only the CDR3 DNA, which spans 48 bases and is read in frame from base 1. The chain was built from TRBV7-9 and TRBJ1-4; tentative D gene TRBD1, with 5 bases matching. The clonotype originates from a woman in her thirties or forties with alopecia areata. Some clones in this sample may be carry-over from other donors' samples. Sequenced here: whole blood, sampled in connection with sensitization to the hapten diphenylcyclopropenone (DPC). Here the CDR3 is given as CASSPLGGRVNEKLFF. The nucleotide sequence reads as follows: TGTGCCAGCAGCCCACTGGGGGGTAGGGTAAATGAAAAACTGTTTTTT.